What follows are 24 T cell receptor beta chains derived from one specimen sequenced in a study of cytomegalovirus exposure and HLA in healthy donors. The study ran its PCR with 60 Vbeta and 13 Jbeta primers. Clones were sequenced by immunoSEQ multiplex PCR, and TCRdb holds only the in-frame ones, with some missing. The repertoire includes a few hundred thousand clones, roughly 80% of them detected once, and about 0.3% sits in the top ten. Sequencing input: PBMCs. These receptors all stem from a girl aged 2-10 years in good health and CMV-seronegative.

The CDR3 region has the DNA TGCAGCGTTGGAGTCGAGGGGGATGCCTACGAGCAGTACTTC. It is translated as CSVGVEGDAYEQYF. J is TRBJ2-7 and V is TRBV29-1; D may be TRBD1 (6 bases). Trimming pared 4 bases from V and 2 bases from J, leaving 15 bases between. The CDR3 is 14 amino acids. Germline assignment: CDR1 SQVTM and CDR2 ANQGSEA.

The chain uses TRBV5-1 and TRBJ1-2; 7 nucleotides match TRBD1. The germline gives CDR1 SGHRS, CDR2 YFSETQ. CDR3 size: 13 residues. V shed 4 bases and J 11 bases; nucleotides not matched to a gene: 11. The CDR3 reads CASSSTGTALYTF. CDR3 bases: TGCGCCAGCAGCAGCACCGGGACAGCCCTTTACACCTTC.

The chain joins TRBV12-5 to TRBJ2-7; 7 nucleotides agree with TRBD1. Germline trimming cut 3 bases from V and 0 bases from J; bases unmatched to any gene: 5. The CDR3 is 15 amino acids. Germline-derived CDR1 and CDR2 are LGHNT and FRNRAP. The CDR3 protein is CASGFTRDSSYEQYF. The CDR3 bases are TGTGCTAGTGGTTTTACTAGGGACAGCTCCTACGAGCAGTACTTC.

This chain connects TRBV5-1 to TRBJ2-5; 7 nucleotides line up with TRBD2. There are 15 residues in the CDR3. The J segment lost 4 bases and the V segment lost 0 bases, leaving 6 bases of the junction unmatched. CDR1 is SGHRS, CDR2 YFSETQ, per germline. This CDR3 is CASSLVPGGAETQYF. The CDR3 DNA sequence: TGCGCCAGCAGCTTGGTTCCGGGAGGAGCAGAGACCCAGTACTTC.

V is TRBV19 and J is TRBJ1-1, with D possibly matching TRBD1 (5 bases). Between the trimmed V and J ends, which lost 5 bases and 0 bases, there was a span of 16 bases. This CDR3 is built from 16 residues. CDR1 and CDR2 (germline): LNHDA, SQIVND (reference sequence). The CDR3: CASSVGLGGMNTEAFF. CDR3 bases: TGTGCCAGTAGTGTGGGACTCGGTGGCATGAACACTGAAGCTTTCTTT.

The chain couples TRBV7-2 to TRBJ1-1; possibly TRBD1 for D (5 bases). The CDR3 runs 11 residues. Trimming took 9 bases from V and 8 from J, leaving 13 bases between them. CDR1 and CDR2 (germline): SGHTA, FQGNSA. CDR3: CASSISGEAFF. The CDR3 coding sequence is TGTGCCAGTTCTATATCAGGGGAAGCTTTCTTT.

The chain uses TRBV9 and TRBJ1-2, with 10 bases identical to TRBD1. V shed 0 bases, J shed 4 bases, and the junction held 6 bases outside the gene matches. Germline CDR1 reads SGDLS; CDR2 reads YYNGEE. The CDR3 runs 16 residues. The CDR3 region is CASSVGRDRGIYGYTF. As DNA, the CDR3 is TGTGCCAGCAGCGTAGGAAGGGACAGGGGAATCTATGGCTACACCTTC.

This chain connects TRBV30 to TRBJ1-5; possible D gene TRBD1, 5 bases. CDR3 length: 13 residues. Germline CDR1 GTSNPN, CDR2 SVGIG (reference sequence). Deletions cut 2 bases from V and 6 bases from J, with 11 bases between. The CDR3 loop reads CAWSPAGVQPQHF. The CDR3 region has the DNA TGTGCCTGGAGTCCGGCGGGGGTTCAGCCCCAGCATTTT. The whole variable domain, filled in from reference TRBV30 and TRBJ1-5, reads SQTIHQWPATLVQPVGSPLSLECTVEGTSNPNLYWYRQAAGRGLQLLFYSVGIGQISSEVPQNLSASRPQDRQFILSSKKLLLSDSGFYLCAWSPAGVQPQHFGDGTRLSIL.

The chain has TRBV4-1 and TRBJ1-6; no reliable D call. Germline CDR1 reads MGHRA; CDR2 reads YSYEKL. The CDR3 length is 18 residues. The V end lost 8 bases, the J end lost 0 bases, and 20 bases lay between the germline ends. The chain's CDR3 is CASGLQGGLSSYNSPLHF. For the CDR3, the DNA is TGCGCCAGCGGATTACAAGGAGGACTAAGCTCCTATAATTCACCCCTCCACTTT.

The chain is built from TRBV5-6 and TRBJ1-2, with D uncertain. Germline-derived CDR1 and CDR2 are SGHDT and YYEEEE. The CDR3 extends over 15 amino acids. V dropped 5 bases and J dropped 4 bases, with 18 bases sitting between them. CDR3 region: CASRKTETWVYGYTF. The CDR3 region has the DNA TGTGCCAGCAGGAAGACTGAGACTTGGGTCTATGGCTACACCTTC.

The CDR3 region has the DNA TGCAGTGCCTTGTCGGGACAGCCCCAGCATTTT. Its protein product is CSALSGQPQHF. This rearrangement joins TRBV20-1 to TRBJ1-5; D remains ambiguous. Trimming took off 6 bases at V and 7 bases at J, with 10 bases between the two ends. The CDR3 spans 11 residues. Germline CDR1 and CDR2: DFQATT and SNEGSKA (reference sequence).

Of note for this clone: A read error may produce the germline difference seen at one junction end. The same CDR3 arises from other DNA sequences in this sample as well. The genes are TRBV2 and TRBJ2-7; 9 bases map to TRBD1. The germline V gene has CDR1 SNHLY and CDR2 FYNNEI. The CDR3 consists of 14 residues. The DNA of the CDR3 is TGTGCCAGCGACAGGGGGGGCAATTCCTACGAGCAGTACTTT. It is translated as CASDRGGNSYEQYF.

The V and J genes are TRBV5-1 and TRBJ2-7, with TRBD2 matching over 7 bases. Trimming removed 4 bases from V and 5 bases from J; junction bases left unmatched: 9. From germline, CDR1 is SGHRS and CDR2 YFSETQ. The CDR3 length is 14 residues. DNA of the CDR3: TGCGCCAGCAGCCCGGCCCGGGACTACAACGAGCAGTACTTC. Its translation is CASSPARDYNEQYF.

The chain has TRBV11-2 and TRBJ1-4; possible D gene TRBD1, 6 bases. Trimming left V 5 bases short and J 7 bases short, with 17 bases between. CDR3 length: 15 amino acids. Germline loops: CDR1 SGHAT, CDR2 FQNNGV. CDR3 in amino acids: CASSRRQDVPEKLFF. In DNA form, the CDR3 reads TGTGCCAGCAGCCGTCGACAGGACGTACCTGAAAAACTGTTTTTT.

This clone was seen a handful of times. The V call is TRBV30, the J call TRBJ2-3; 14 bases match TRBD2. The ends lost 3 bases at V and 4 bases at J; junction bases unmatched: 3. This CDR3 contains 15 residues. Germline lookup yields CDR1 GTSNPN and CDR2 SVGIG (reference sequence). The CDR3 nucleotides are TGTGCCTGGAGCCGGGGACTAGCGGGAGCAGATACGCAGTATTTT. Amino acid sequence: CAWSRGLAGADTQYF.

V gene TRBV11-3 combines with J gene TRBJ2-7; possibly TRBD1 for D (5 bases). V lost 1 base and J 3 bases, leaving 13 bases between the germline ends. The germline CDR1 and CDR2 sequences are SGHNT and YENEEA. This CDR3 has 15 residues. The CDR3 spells CASSLVVQVLYEQYF. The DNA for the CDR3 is TGTGCCAGCAGCTTAGTGGTACAGGTTCTCTACGAGCAGTACTTC.

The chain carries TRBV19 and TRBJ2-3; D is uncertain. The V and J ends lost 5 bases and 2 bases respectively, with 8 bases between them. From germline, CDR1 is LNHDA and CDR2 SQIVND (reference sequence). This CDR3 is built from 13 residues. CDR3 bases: TGTGCCAGTAGTCTCCCTTTCACAGATACGCAGTATTTT. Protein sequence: CASSLPFTDTQYF. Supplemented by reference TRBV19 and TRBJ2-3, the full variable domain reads DGGITQSPKYLFRKEGQNVTLSCEQNLNHDAMYWYRQDPGQGLRLIYYSQIVNDFQKGDIAEGYSVSREKKESFPLTVTSAQKNPTAFYLCASSLPFTDTQYFGPGTRLTVL.

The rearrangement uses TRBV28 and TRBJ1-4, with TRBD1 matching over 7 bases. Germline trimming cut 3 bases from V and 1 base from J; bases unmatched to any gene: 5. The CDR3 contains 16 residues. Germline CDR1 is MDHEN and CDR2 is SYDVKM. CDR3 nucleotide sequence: TGTGCCAGCAGTTTCCGAAGGGGGCTAACTAATGAAAAACTGTTTTTT. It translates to CASSFRRGLTNEKLFF.

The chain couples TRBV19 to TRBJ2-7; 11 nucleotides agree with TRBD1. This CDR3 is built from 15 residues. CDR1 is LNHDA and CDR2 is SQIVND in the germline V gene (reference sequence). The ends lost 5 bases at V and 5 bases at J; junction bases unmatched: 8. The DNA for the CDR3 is TGTGCCAGTAGTCCCCGGACAGGGGGCACCAACGAGCAGTACTTC. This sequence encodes CASSPRTGGTNEQYF.

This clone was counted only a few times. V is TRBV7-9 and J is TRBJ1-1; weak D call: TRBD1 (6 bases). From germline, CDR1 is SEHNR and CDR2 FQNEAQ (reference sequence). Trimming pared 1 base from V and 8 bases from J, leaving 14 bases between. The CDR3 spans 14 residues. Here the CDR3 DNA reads TGTGCCAGCAGCTTAGAGGCACAGAGGGGGGAAGCTTTCTTT. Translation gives CASSLEAQRGEAFF.

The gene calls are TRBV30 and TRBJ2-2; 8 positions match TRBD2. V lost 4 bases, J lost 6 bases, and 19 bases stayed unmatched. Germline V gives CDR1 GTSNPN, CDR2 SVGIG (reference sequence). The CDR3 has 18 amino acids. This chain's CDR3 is CAWNLGVIGGGPSGELFF. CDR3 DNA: TGTGCCTGGAATCTCGGTGTGATCGGGGGGGGGCCATCCGGGGAGCTGTTTTTT. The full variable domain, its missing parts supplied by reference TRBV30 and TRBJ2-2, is SQTIHQWPATLVQPVGSPLSLECTVEGTSNPNLYWYRQAAGRGLQLLFYSVGIGQISSEVPQNLSASRPQDRQFILSSKKLLLSDSGFYLCAWNLGVIGGGPSGELFFGEGSRLTVL.

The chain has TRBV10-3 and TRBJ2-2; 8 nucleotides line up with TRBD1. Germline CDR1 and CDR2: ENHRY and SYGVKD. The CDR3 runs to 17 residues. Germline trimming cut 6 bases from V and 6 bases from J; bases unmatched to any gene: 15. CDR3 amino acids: CAIRAYDRGLFSGELFF. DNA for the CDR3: TGTGCCATCAGAGCGTACGACAGGGGTCTTTTCTCCGGGGAGCTGTTTTTT.

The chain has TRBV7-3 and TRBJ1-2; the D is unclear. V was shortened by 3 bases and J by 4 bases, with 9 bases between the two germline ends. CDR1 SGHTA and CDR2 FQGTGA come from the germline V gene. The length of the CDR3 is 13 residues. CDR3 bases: TGTGCCAGCAGCTTGAGTCACTCCTATGGCTACACCTTC. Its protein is CASSLSHSYGYTF.

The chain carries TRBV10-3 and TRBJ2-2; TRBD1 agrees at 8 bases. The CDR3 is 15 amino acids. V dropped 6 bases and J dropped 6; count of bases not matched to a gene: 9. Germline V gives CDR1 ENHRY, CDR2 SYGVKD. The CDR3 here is CAIRGTGLGPGELFF. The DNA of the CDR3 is TGTGCCATCAGGGGGACAGGCCTGGGGCCCGGGGAGCTGTTTTTT.